The 9 T cell receptor beta chains given below trace back to one sample, sequenced in a study of CD8+ T cells in alopecia areata. Treatment indicated: oral pan-JAK inhibitor, 5-10 mg twice daily. After isolation, RNA underwent reverse transcription to generate cDNA as the sequencing template. Measured with immunoSEQ multiplex PCR; TCRdb has only the in-frame clones, and not every one. The sample lists approximately 280,000 clones; roughly 60% were seen once. The sequenced sample was CD4+ T cells sorted from blood, obtained at week 24, from a patient treated with tofacitinib. The receptors here all came from a human donor with alopecia areata.

The rearrangement links TRBV19 to TRBJ2-2; unclear D gene. V was clipped by 5 bases and J by 6 bases, with 22 bases between them. The CDR3 has 17 amino acids. Germline V gives CDR1 LNHDA, CDR2 SQIVND (reference sequence). CDR3 sequence: CASSPPFETGRAGELFF. The CDR3 DNA follows: TGTGCCAGTAGTCCACCCTTCGAGACGGGTCGGGCCGGGGAGCTGTTTTTT. The whole variable domain, filled in from reference TRBV19 and TRBJ2-2, reads DGGITQSPKYLFRKEGQNVTLSCEQNLNHDAMYWYRQDPGQGLRLIYYSQIVNDFQKGDIAEGYSVSREKKESFPLTVTSAQKNPTAFYLCASSPPFETGRAGELFFGEGSRLTVL.

This chain links TRBV29-1 with TRBJ1-2, with 7 bases aligning to TRBD1. V shed 6 bases, J shed 4 bases, and the junction held 8 bases outside the gene matches. The CDR3 contains 13 residues. Germline loops: CDR1 SQVTM, CDR2 ANQGSEA. As DNA, the CDR3 is TGCAGCGTGGGCGACAGGGTTCTCTATGGCTACACCTTC. Translation: CSVGDRVLYGYTF.

This clone has a handful of counts. V and J are TRBV7-9 and TRBJ1-4; TRBD1 might be the D (5 bases). CDR3 length: 16 residues. Trimming took 5 bases from V and 8 from J, leaving 21 bases between them. Germline loops: CDR1 SEHNR, CDR2 FQNEAQ (reference sequence). In DNA, the CDR3 is TGTGCCAGCAGCCCCTGGCATGGGGCTGGCGGAGAAAAACTGTTTTTT. It yields the protein CASSPWHGAGGEKLFF.

The chain uses TRBV5-6 and TRBJ2-1; maybe TRBD2 (5 bases). The V gene lost 0 bases and the J gene lost 6 bases, with 7 bases spanning the gap. This CDR3 is 13 amino acids long. Germline CDR1 is SGHDT and CDR2 is YYEEEE. The CDR3 loop is CASSLVSGNEQFF. CDR3 in DNA: TGTGCCAGCAGCTTGGTGAGCGGCAATGAGCAGTTCTTC.

This chain uses TRBV30 with TRBJ1-2; D unclear. CDR1 and CDR2 from the germline V gene are GTSNPN and SVGIG (reference sequence). V was clipped by 4 bases and J by 2 bases, with 8 bases between them. The CDR3 covers 12 residues. CDR3 sequence: CAWNLGNYGYTF. CDR3 DNA sequence: TGTGCCTGGAATTTAGGGAACTATGGCTACACCTTC.

V and J are TRBV15 and TRBJ1-2; no clear D. This CDR3 is built from 16 residues. Looked up from germline, CDR1 is LNHNV and CDR2 is YYDKDF (reference sequence). Trimming took 4 bases from V and 6 from J, leaving 21 bases between them. CDR3 residues: CATSTNLGPRSDGYTF. In DNA form, the CDR3 reads TGTGCCACCAGCACCAACCTTGGGCCACGGAGCGATGGCTACACCTTC.

This clone has only a few counts. This chain joins TRBV19 and TRBJ1-5; D is unclear. There are 12 residues in the CDR3. V dropped 7 bases and J dropped 9 bases, with 13 bases sitting between them. The germline V gene has CDR1 LNHDA and CDR2 SQIVND (reference sequence). CDR3 loop: CASTRLNGPQHF. In nucleotides, the CDR3 is TGTGCCAGTACAAGGCTTAATGGGCCCCAGCATTTT. Full variable domain (missing parts from reference TRBV19 and TRBJ1-5): DGGITQSPKYLFRKEGQNVTLSCEQNLNHDAMYWYRQDPGQGLRLIYYSQIVNDFQKGDIAEGYSVSREKKESFPLTVTSAQKNPTAFYLCASTRLNGPQHFGDGTRLSIL.

The CDR3 loop is CASRRGQAAQYF. CDR3 in DNA: TGTGCCAGCAGACGGGGACAGGCGGCCCAGTACTTC. The chain carries TRBV5-6 and TRBJ2-5, with TRBD1 matching over 8 bases. The germline gives CDR1 SGHDT, CDR2 YYEEEE. The CDR3 sequence is 12 residues long. V lost 5 bases, J lost 9 bases, and 6 bases stayed unmatched.

V is TRBV30 and J is TRBJ1-3, with no clear D. The CDR3 spans 13 residues. Germline CDR1 is GTSNPN and CDR2 is SVGIG (reference sequence). Trimming left V 3 bases short and J 0 bases short, with 6 bases between. Written as DNA, the CDR3 is TGTGCCTGGAGCAGTTACTCTGGAAACACCATATATTTT. Its protein product is CAWSSYSGNTIYF.